Each of the 14 T cell receptor beta chains below was sequenced from the same sample in a study of CXCR3-negative and CXCR3-positive naive CD8 T cells (dated by TCRdb to the late 2010s). This sample was sequenced with a NextSeq 550. The Human TCR Profiling Kit (MiLaboratory) was used to prepare UMI-labeled 5' RACE TRB cDNA libraries. After TCRdb reprocessed the reads, each CDR3 protein sequence was kept as one row, without DNA. The sample's clone listing holds fewer than 60,000 distinct CDR3 sequences. The ten largest clones add up to around 20% of the sample. The sequencing sample was made of memory CD8+ T cells from blood. The sample's cell subset or site label, in plain terms: conventional CD8+ memory T cells (TMEM), sorted as controls. Source of these receptors: a human donor in good health. Some clones in this sample may be carry-over from other donors' samples.

The chain recombines TRBV29-1 with TRBJ2-1. Germline values: CDR1 SQVTM, CDR2 ANQGSEA. This CDR3 is 12 amino acids long. The CDR3 sequence: CSVADDSNEQFF.

This chain uses TRBV6-2 or TRBV6-3 with TRBJ2-1; TCRdb designates TRBD2, a call that cannot be tested without DNA. The CDR3 is made up of 16 amino acids. CDR1 and CDR2 from the germline V gene are MNHEY and SVGEGT. The CDR3 here is CASSPLGGGVYNEQFF.

This rearrangement joins TRBV28 to TRBJ2-7; TCRdb designates TRBD1, a call that cannot be tested without DNA. CDR3 size: 14 residues. The germline V gene has CDR1 MDHEN and CDR2 SYDVKM. CDR3 region: CASTVGGQDYEQYF.

The CDR3 loop is CAIKQGPYNEQFF. The rearrangement uses TRBV7-2 and TRBJ2-1; with no DNA, the TCRdb D assignment of TRBD1 cannot be verified. The CDR3 is 13 amino acids. CDR1 is SGHTA, CDR2 FQGNSA, per germline.

The gene calls are TRBV4-1 and TRBJ2-7; without DNA, the TCRdb call of TRBD1 cannot be checked. The CDR3 runs 13 residues. Per the germline V gene, CDR1 is MGHRA and CDR2 is YSYEKL. CDR3 sequence reads: CASSHGTGNEQYF.

The gene calls are TRBV5-1 and TRBJ2-3. The CDR3 runs 14 residues. Germline V gene lookup returns CDR1 SGHRS and CDR2 YFSETQ. The CDR3 spells CASSLGLGTDTQYF.

The gene calls are TRBV4-3 and TRBJ2-7; TCRdb designates TRBD1, a call that cannot be tested without DNA. Germline V gives CDR1 LGHNA, CDR2 YSLEER. The CDR3 consists of 14 residues. CDR3 sequence: CASSPGQGVGEQYF.

V usage is TRBV6-6 and J usage is TRBJ1-1. This CDR3 region has 15 residues. Looked up from germline, CDR1 is MNHNY and CDR2 is SVGAGI (reference sequence). The CDR3 loop is CASSYSITGGTEAFF.

The V gene is TRBV11-3, the J gene TRBJ2-5; without DNA, the TCRdb call of TRBD1 cannot be checked. CDR1 is SGHNT, CDR2 YENEEA, per germline. This CDR3 region has 15 residues. CDR3 region: CASSPSRDSQETQYF.

Considering frequency, this clonotype is medium-sized. The V call is TRBV10-2, the J call TRBJ1-1; TCRdb calls TRBD1, which cannot be checked without DNA. This CDR3 has 15 amino acids. Germline V CDR1 and CDR2: WSHSY, SAAADI. The CDR3 protein is CASSDWGSGNTEAFF.

This rearrangement joins TRBV7-2 to TRBJ2-7; TCRdb's assignment of TRBD1 cannot be checked, as there is no DNA. The CDR3 is made up of 15 amino acids. The germline gives CDR1 SGHTA, CDR2 FQGNSA. CDR3 in amino acids: CASSLGTGGSYEQYF.

The chain employs TRBV14 and TRBJ2-3. Germline assignment: CDR1 SGHDN and CDR2 FVKESK. CDR3 length: 13 amino acids. The CDR3 spells CASSQGSTDTQYF.

The V and J genes are TRBV10-1 and TRBJ2-1; TCRdb's D gene call, TRBD1, goes unchecked for lack of DNA. CDR3 length equals 14 residues. Looked up from germline, CDR1 is WNHNN and CDR2 is SYGVQD (reference sequence). The chain's CDR3 is CASSEGQEYNEQFF.

This chain uses TRBV7-9 with TRBJ2-7; with no DNA, the TCRdb D assignment of TRBD1 cannot be verified. The CDR3 has 13 residues. Germline V lookup: CDR1 SEHNR, CDR2 FQNEAQ (reference sequence). The CDR3 reads CASSARQRYEQYF.